Sequencing of this T cell receptor (beta chain) was carried out in a study of shared clonotypes between healthy human individuals. About the study: Donor ages ranged 18 to 49 years: a couple of women, a few men.

Naivety among CD8 cells was defined by CD45RO negativity and positive CCR7 selection, thereby excluding terminally differentiated effector memory CD45RA+ cells. This CDR3 is built from 14 residues. Germline CDR1 SGHDT, CDR2 YYEEEE. The junction had 8 bases not matched to a gene; V was cut back by 7 bases and J by 5 bases. TCRdb keeps only in-frame clones here, not all; method: immunoSEQ multiplex PCR. The sample consists of 500,000 to 700,000 clones, roughly 96% of them appearing once. The sequencing sample was made of naive CD8+ T cells sorted from blood. The chain links TRBV5-6 to TRBJ2-1; TRBD1 agrees at 8 bases. The receptor was derived from a woman in her twenties or thirties in good health. CDR3 region: CASSLMDRDNEQFF. DNA of the CDR3: TGTGCCAGCTCGCTGATGGACAGGGACAATGAGCAGTTCTTC.